This T cell receptor (beta chain) was sequenced during a study of technical replicates of blood from four donors. The count of this clone is one. Assay: immunoSEQ multiplex PCR; the TCRdb copy retains only in-frame clones and omits some. The repertoire includes fewer than 90,000 clones, 70% to 90% of them detected once, and approximately 0.41% sits in the top ten. This CDR3 is 16 amino acids long. Losses at the gene ends were 2 bases for V and 4 bases for J; bases not matched to a gene: 7. From germline, CDR1 is MNHEY and CDR2 SMNVEV (reference sequence). This sequence was found in a human donor in good health. This chain uses TRBV27 with TRBJ2-5; 10 bases are shared with TRBD2. The sample taken for sequencing was T cells isolated from PBMCs. This chain's CDR3 is CASSLAPAGGPETQYF. For the CDR3, the DNA is TGTGCCAGCAGTTTAGCCCCAGCGGGAGGGCCAGAGACCCAGTACTTC.